The clone carrying this TCR beta chain was counted at least ten times. The antigen remains unidentified. Unique molecular identifiers were used to barcode this TCRbeta library. TCRdb used MiXCR to reprocess the PCR reads, holding one entry per CDR3 protein. The sample lists more than 25,000 distinct CDR3 sequences; under 8% were seen once. The data derive from a study of T-cell reconstitution after alpha-beta-depleted transplantation in children. The germline gives CDR1 SEHNR, CDR2 FQNEAQ (reference sequence). The CDR3 has 17 amino acids. The V segment lost 3 bases and the J segment 1 base; nucleotides outside the gene matches: 10. Findings of the study overall: Certain patients had high TCRbeta diversity at day 60, and it came from recipient T cells and thymic progenitors that survived. Newly produced T cells mostly accounted for T-cell counts and diversity one year post-transplant.

This sequence was found in a male patient younger than 18 who had a stem cell transplant for acute myeloid leukemia, so the T cells may come from the graft donor. The V call is TRBV7-9, the J call TRBJ2-5, with 8 bases aligning to TRBD2. The material was PBMCs, mostly from graft donor cells, obtained 180 days after TCRalphabeta/CD19-depleted stem cell transplant. The CDR3 is CASSFPLGGDLQETQYF. As DNA, the CDR3 is TGTGCCAGCAGCTTCCCCCTCGGGGGGGACCTCCAAGAGACCCAGTACTTC.